This T cell receptor beta chain was sequenced in a study of blood T cells in healthy people across ages. Then a second PCR, running about 6 to 12 cycles, was carried out with a sample-barcoded 5' primer and a J-beta primer mix. Each cDNA molecule carried a tag from a template-switch adaptor that contained 12 random nucleotides. Every individual sample yielded 2.5 million or more paired-end reads (each containing CDR3). Using its own MiXCR run on the 5' RACE reads, TCRdb lists one record per CDR3 protein. There are about 1.1 million distinct CDR3 sequences in the sample; around two fifths occur only once, and about an eighth lies in the top ten. Broader study findings: Underestimates were what the diversity estimates from one million T cells were considered to be. Nothing was known about donor CMV status, and this possibly confounded expanded clonotype changes.

Remarks on this clonotype: The antigen remains unidentified.

The junction had 19 bases not matched to a gene; V was cut back by 3 bases and J by 2 bases. Germline V gives CDR1 SGHTA, CDR2 FQGNSA. This CDR3 is built from 20 residues. V usage is TRBV7-2 and J usage is TRBJ2-1, with 7 bases fitting TRBD1. Material for sequencing was blood. The clonotype was recovered from a man aged 18-30 years in good health. The CDR3 bases are TGTGCCAGCAGCTTTCGCGTAGGGGGCCCCAACCTCCCACCCTACAATGAGCAGTTCTTC. Its protein is CASSFRVGGPNLPPYNEQFF.